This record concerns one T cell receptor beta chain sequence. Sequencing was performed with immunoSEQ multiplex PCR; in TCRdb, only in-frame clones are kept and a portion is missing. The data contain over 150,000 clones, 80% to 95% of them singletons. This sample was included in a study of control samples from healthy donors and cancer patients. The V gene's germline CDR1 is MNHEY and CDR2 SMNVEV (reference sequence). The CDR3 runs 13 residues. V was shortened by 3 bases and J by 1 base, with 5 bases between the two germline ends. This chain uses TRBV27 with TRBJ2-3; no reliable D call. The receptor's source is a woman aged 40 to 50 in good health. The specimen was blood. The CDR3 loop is CASSLRGTDTQYF. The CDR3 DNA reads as TGTGCCAGCAGTTTGAGAGGCACAGATACGCAGTATTTT.